Reported below is one T cell receptor beta chain. Data came from immunoSEQ multiplex PCR; TCRdb stores just in-frame clones and leaves some out. Of 45,000 to 65,000 clones in the sample, 75% to 90% were seen once. This sample was included in a study of T cell responses to AZD1222 COVID-19 vaccine. Germline assignment: CDR1 LNHDA and CDR2 SQIVND (reference sequence). The CDR3 has 13 residues. V was clipped by 3 bases and J by 2 bases, with 8 bases between them. The sample was peripheral blood, taken on day 0 of AZD1222 vaccination. The rearrangement uses TRBV19 and TRBJ2-7; D remains ambiguous. The sequence came from an adult in good health. CDR3 in amino acids: CASSMGPAYEQYF. In DNA form, the CDR3 reads TGTGCCAGTAGTATGGGCCCAGCCTACGAGCAGTACTTC.